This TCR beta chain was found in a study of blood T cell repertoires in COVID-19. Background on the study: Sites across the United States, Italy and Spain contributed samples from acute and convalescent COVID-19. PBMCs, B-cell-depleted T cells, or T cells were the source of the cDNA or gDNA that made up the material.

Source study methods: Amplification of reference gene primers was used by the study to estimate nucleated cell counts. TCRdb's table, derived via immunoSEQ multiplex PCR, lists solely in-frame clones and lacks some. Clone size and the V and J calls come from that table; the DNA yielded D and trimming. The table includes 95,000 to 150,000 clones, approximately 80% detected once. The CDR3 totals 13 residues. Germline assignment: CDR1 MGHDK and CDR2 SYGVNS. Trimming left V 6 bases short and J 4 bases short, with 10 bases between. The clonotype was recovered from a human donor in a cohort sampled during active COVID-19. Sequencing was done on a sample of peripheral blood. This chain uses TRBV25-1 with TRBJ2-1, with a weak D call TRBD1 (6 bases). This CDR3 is CASSKGGYNEQFF. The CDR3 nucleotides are TGTGCCAGCAGCAAAGGGGGTTACAATGAGCAGTTCTTC.